What follows are 26 T cell receptor beta chains derived from one specimen sequenced in a study of T cells in Graves' hyperthyroidism and ophthalmopathy. Researchers amplified the TCR beta CDR3 regions from RNA transcripts. The primer set for the first-round RT-PCR of the TCR CDR3 was HTBI. TCRdb called the multiplex PCR reads again in MiXCR, with one record for every CDR3 protein. The table shows a few hundred thousand distinct CDR3 sequences, with around 16% occurring only once. The sequencing sample was made of blood. Every receptor here comes from a woman in her thirties with Graves' hyperthyroidism.

The CDR3 is CASSFDQGRTDTQYF. In DNA form, the CDR3 reads TGTGCCAGCAGCTTTGACCAGGGGAGAACAGATACGCAGTATTTT. The chain joins TRBV7-2 to TRBJ2-3; D possibly corresponds to TRBD1 (6 bases). The V and J ends lost 3 bases and 3 bases respectively, with 13 bases between them. CDR1 is SGHTA and CDR2 is FQGNSA in the germline V gene. There are 15 residues in the CDR3.

This clonotype came up many times. This chain joins TRBV18 and TRBJ2-1; no clear D. The germline V gene encodes CDR1 KGHSH and CDR2 LQKENI. The CDR3 is 14 amino acids. Deletions cut 3 bases from V and 7 bases from J, with 13 bases between. CDR3 amino acids: CASSPPASRNEQFF. In DNA, the CDR3 is TGTGCCAGCTCACCCCCCGCCAGCCGGAATGAGCAGTTCTTC.

This clonotype was seen at least ten times. This sequence joins TRBV19 and TRBJ1-5, with D maybe TRBD1 (6 bases). This CDR3 region has 14 residues. V was cut by 3 bases and J by 3 bases, with 9 bases left in between. Germline V gene sequence: CDR1 LNHDA, CDR2 SQIVND (reference sequence). The DNA for the CDR3 is TGTGCCAGTAGTATTCAGGGGTCCAATCAGCCCCAGCATTTT. It specifies CASSIQGSNQPQHF.

This clonotype has more than one count but fewer than ten. This sequence joins TRBV28 and TRBJ2-7; D ambiguous. Germline V gene lookup returns CDR1 MDHEN and CDR2 SYDVKM. V lost 5 bases to trimming and J lost 8 bases, with 19 bases between them. The CDR3 runs 14 residues. The CDR3 DNA follows: TGTGCCAGCAGTATTACTGGAGCGCCCATCCAGCAGTACTTC. It specifies CASSITGAPIQQYF.

This chain uses TRBV29-1 with TRBJ2-5; 7 bases map to TRBD2. With V trimmed by 7 bases and J by 2 bases, 7 bases remained unmatched. There are 13 residues in the CDR3. CDR1 is SQVTM, CDR2 ANQGSEA, per germline. CDR3 amino acids: CSETRTSQETQYF. The DNA for the CDR3 is TGCAGCGAGACTAGGACTAGTCAAGAGACCCAGTACTTC.

This clonotype appeared many times. The J gene is TRBJ1-1, the V gene TRBV28, with a possible D match to TRBD1 (5 bases). Germline-derived CDR1 and CDR2 are MDHEN and SYDVKM. V was clipped by 8 bases and J by 1 base, with 11 bases between them. This CDR3 is 13 amino acids long. The CDR3 nucleotides are TGTGCCAGCGGCCGGGGACCGAACACTGAAGCTTTCTTT. Translating it yields CASGRGPNTEAFF.

The J gene is TRBJ2-7, the V gene TRBV18; TRBD2 matches 11 bases. Looked up from germline, CDR1 is KGHSH and CDR2 is LQKENI. The CDR3 runs to 19 residues. J gave up 0 bases and V 2 bases, and 12 bases lay outside the gene matches. CDR3 region: CASSPYPTNSGRASYEQYF. CDR3 coding DNA: TGTGCCAGCTCACCATACCCAACAAATAGCGGGAGGGCCTCCTACGAGCAGTACTTC.

This clonotype occurred a few times. The chain links TRBV6-8 to TRBJ2-2; 7 nucleotides line up with TRBD2. V lost 10 bases, J lost 4 bases, and 6 bases stayed unmatched. The CDR3 runs to 13 residues. In germline, CDR1 is MNHGY, CDR2 SAAAGT. The CDR3 DNA follows: TGTGCCATTGGGAGGGGTCGCACCGGGGAGCTGTTTTTT. This encodes CAIGRGRTGELFF.

In its sample, this clonotype was seen many times. The chain is built from TRBV7-6 and TRBJ2-7; D is unresolved. This CDR3 is built from 12 residues. CDR1 and CDR2 (germline): SGHVS, FNYEAQ. V was shortened by 2 bases and J by 6 bases, with 8 bases between the two germline ends. In DNA, the CDR3 is TGTGCCAGCAGCTTAAGCTTCTCCGAGCAGTACTTC. Its protein product is CASSLSFSEQYF.

There are a few counts of this clonotype. The V gene is TRBV10-3, the J gene TRBJ1-4; weak D call: TRBD1 (6 bases). This CDR3 is built from 16 residues. Germline V gene data show CDR1 as ENHRY and CDR2 as SYGVKD. V was shortened by 0 bases and J by 1 base, with 9 bases between the two germline ends. The CDR3 is CAISESRGGTNEKLFF. DNA of the CDR3: TGTGCCATCAGTGAGTCAAGAGGGGGAACTAATGAAAAACTGTTTTTT.

CDR3 nucleotides: TGCAGTGCTAGAGATCCTAGCGGAGAGATTTCTGAGCAGTTCTTC. Translation: CSARDPSGEISEQFF. This chain joins TRBV20-1 and TRBJ2-1, with 7 bases fitting TRBD2. Per the germline V gene, CDR1 is DFQATT and CDR2 is SNEGSKA (reference sequence). V dropped 0 bases and J dropped 9; count of bases not matched to a gene: 11. This CDR3 has 15 residues.

The V and J genes are TRBV29-1 and TRBJ2-5; 10 bases map to TRBD1. The trim removed 0 bases at V and 5 bases at J, leaving 6 bases unmatched. Germline V gene data show CDR1 as SQVTM and CDR2 as ANQGSEA. This CDR3 spans 15 amino acids. The CDR3 here is CSVEDSGTGDETQYF. CDR3 nucleotides: TGCAGCGTTGAAGATTCCGGGACAGGGGATGAGACCCAGTACTTC.

The rearrangement uses TRBV6-2 or TRBV6-3 and TRBJ2-3; 10 nucleotides line up with TRBD2. Germline CDR1 and CDR2: MNHEY and SVGEGT. Trimming took 4 bases from V and 1 from J; bases not matched to a gene: 8. The CDR3 sequence is 17 residues long. The CDR3 DNA follows: TGTGCCAGCAGTTTGGGAAGCGGGAGGGCCGGCACAGATACGCAGTATTTT. Its translation: CASSLGSGRAGTDTQYF.

The sample holds many counts of this clonotype. The chain joins TRBV27 to TRBJ2-3; D unresolved. V was cut by 2 bases and J by 2 bases, with 8 bases left in between. The germline gives CDR1 MNHEY, CDR2 SMNVEV (reference sequence). The CDR3 runs to 14 residues. This CDR3 is CASSLKYTTDTQYF. DNA of the CDR3: TGTGCCAGCAGTTTAAAGTACACCACAGATACGCAGTATTTT.

This sequence joins TRBV29-1 and TRBJ1-5; TRBD1 is a possible D gene (6 bases). The germline V gene encodes CDR1 SQVTM and CDR2 ANQGSEA. Trimming stripped 6 bases from V and 3 bases from J, with 9 bases between. The CDR3 extends over 12 amino acids. CDR3 protein: CSVGQSNQPQHF. The CDR3 DNA is TGCAGCGTCGGACAGTCCAATCAGCCCCAGCATTTT. The whole variable domain, remainder taken from reference TRBV29-1 and TRBJ1-5, is SAVISQKPSRDICQRGTSLTIQCQVDSQVTMMFWYRQQPGQSLTLIATANQGSEATYESGFVIDKFPISRPNLTFSTLTVSNMSPEDSSIYLCSVGQSNQPQHFGDGTRLSIL.

V gene TRBV2 combines with J gene TRBJ2-1; D is unresolved. The CDR3 covers 14 residues. CDR1 and CDR2 from the germline V gene are SNHLY and FYNNEI. V was trimmed by 7 bases and J by 3 bases, leaving 13 bases between them. In nucleotides, the CDR3 is TGTGCCAGCAACGAACAAGGGAACTACAATGAGCAGTTCTTC. The encoded protein is CASNEQGNYNEQFF. The variable domain in full, with the rest retrieved from reference TRBV2 and TRBJ2-1, is EPEVTQTPSHQVTQMGQEVILRCVPISNHLYFYWYRQILGQKVEFLVSFYNNEISEKSEIFDDQFSVERPDGSNFTLKIRSTKLEDSAMYFCASNEQGNYNEQFFGPGTRLTVL.

This clonotype was observed a handful of times. The rearrangement links TRBV5-1 to TRBJ1-4; 9 positions match TRBD1. The germline CDR1 and CDR2 sequences are SGHRS and YFSETQ. Trimming removed 2 bases from V and 8 bases from J; junction bases left unmatched: 7. The CDR3 has 15 residues. The CDR3 DNA is TGCGCCAGCAGCTTTCTGGGACAGGGAGGCGAAAAACTGTTTTTT. This translates into CASSFLGQGGEKLFF.

Details on this clonotype: It may be a read error: a sequence one base away is much more abundant. The chain has TRBV6-1 and TRBJ1-1; D remains unclear. The germline V gene encodes CDR1 MNHNS and CDR2 SASEGT. CDR3 length: 15 amino acids. The CDR3, as DNA: TGTGCCAGCGGTGAAGCATTAGGGTTAGGCACTGAAGCTTTCTTT. Protein sequence: CASGEALGLGTEAFF.

The chain has TRBV19 and TRBJ1-5, with D tentatively TRBD1 (5 bases). The CDR3 loop spans 13 amino acids. The V and J ends lost 11 bases and 1 base respectively, with 12 bases between them. Germline CDR1 is LNHDA and CDR2 is SQIVND (reference sequence). The DNA of the CDR3 is TGTGCCGCTGGGTGGGACAGCAATCAGCCCCAGCATTTT. Amino acids: CAAGWDSNQPQHF.

This chain connects TRBV7-2 to TRBJ1-4; D call uncertain. From germline, CDR1 is SGHTA and CDR2 FQGNSA. The CDR3 is made up of 13 amino acids. Trimming pared 1 base from V and 8 bases from J, leaving 8 bases between. Here the CDR3 reads CASSLGVWEKLFF. CDR3 sequence (DNA): TGTGCCAGCAGCTTAGGGGTATGGGAAAAACTGTTTTTT.

In this sample, this clonotype turned up many times. The chain couples TRBV28 to TRBJ2-7, with TRBD2 matching 11 bases. Germline V gene sequence: CDR1 MDHEN, CDR2 SYDVKM. V lost 5 bases and J lost 3; bases outside the gene matches: 6. The CDR3 has 15 residues. In nucleotides, the CDR3 is TGTGCCAGCAGTCCACTAGCGGGAGTAATCTACGAGCAGTACTTC. Its protein product is CASSPLAGVIYEQYF.

In regard to this clonotype: Just one base apart from a much larger clone, this may be a read error. The chain has TRBV20-1 and TRBJ1-4, with D uncertain. V was pared by 6 bases and J by 3 bases, with 11 bases between. CDR3 size: 13 residues. CDR1 is DFQATT and CDR2 is SNEGSKA in the germline V gene (reference sequence). The CDR3 coding sequence is TGCAGTGCCTGGGTACAGCCTAATGAAAAACTGTTTTTT. This sequence encodes CSAWVQPNEKLFF.

This chain connects TRBV5-1 to TRBJ2-3, with D possibly called TRBD1 or TRBD2 (6 bases each). The CDR3 consists of 16 residues. Germline CDR1 is SGHRS and CDR2 is YFSETQ. V was pared by 0 bases and J by 4 bases, with 15 bases between. The CDR3 nucleotides read TGCGCCAGCAGCTTGGAGGCCGGGGGCACCGCAGATACGCAGTATTTT. As protein: CASSLEAGGTADTQYF.

The chain has TRBV27 and TRBJ2-3; D is unresolved. V shed 3 bases and J shed 6 bases, with 10 bases lying between them. Looked up from germline, CDR1 is MNHEY and CDR2 is SMNVEV (reference sequence). The CDR3 totals 13 residues. CDR3 bases: TGTGCCAGCAGTTTCGAAAGGGCGGATACGCAGTATTTT. Protein: CASSFERADTQYF.

CDR3 in DNA: TGCAGTGCCCCCGGTCGGCCCCAGCATTTT. Translating it yields CSAPGRPQHF. V gene TRBV20-1 combines with J gene TRBJ1-5; D unclear. The CDR3 has 10 residues. Per germline, CDR1 DFQATT and CDR2 SNEGSKA (reference sequence). The V gene lost 6 bases and the J gene lost 9 bases, with 9 bases spanning the gap.

This clonotype has a handful of counts. The gene calls are TRBV15 and TRBJ1-6; D is uncertain. The germline V gene has CDR1 LNHNV and CDR2 YYDKDF (reference sequence). V was cut by 0 bases and J by 7 bases, with 7 bases left in between. The CDR3 is made up of 14 amino acids. The DNA for the CDR3 is TGTGCCACCAGCAGAGAATTGTCGAATTCACCCCTCCACTTT. This gives the protein CATSRELSNSPLHF. The variable domain in full, completed from reference TRBV15 and TRBJ1-6, reads DAMVIQNPRYQVTQFGKPVTLSCSQTLNHNVMYWYQQKSSQAPKLLFHYYDKDFNNEADTPDNFQSRRPNTSFCFLDIRSPGLGDTAMYLCATSRELSNSPLHFGNGTRLTVT.